A single sample gave rise to the 5 T cell receptor beta chains below, sequenced in a study of PD-L1 blockade in urothelial cancer (dated by TCRdb to 2016 to 2017). Libraries were prepared through the immunoSEQ multiplex PCR assay. Sourced from immuneACCESS, this table was stored by TCRdb with only in-frame sequences that have V and J called. A share of the clones is absent; for the studies checked, an unresolved V gene accounts for under half, and the remainder has no known explanation. Within this sample are about 45,000 clones, with 88% of them counted one time only. The top ten hold roughly 25% of the sample. The intended sense of this specimen's time point label: pretreatment peripheral blood. This specimen consisted of PBMCs, obtained around atezolizumab (anti-PD-L1) treatment. The receptors stem from a donor aged 40 or older with urothelial cancer.

In this sample, this clone turned up a few times. The V gene is TRBV18, the J gene TRBJ2-2; D remains unclear. Between the trimmed V and J ends, which lost 3 bases and 2 bases, there was a span of 7 bases. CDR1 KGHSH and CDR2 LQKENI come from the germline V gene. The CDR3 contains 14 residues. The CDR3 DNA is TGTGCCAGCTCACCCACCCTAAACACCGGGGAGCTGTTTTTT. Its translation: CASSPTLNTGELFF.

This chain links TRBV15 with TRBJ2-1, with 10 bases aligning to TRBD2. Germline assignment: CDR1 LNHNV and CDR2 YYDKDF (reference sequence). The V segment lost 0 bases and the J segment 4 bases; nucleotides outside the gene matches: 6. This CDR3 spans 17 amino acids. The CDR3 spells CATSRERASGGYNEQFF. In nucleotides, the CDR3 is TGTGCCACCAGCAGAGAGAGGGCTAGCGGGGGATACAATGAGCAGTTCTTC.

The chain couples TRBV7-9 to TRBJ1-2; tentative D call: TRBD1 (5 bases). V lost 4 bases and J 2 bases, leaving 11 bases between the germline ends. The germline gives CDR1 SEHNR, CDR2 FQNEAQ (reference sequence). The CDR3 spans 14 residues. CDR3 in DNA: TGTGCCAGCAGCTGGGGCGAGGAGAACTATGGCTACACCTTC. It is translated as CASSWGEENYGYTF. Together with reference TRBV7-9 and TRBJ1-2, the CDR3 gives the full variable domain: DTGVSQNPRHKITKRGQNVTFRCDPISEHNRLYWYRQTLGQGPEFLTYFQNEAQLEKSRLLSDRFSAERPKGSFSTLEIQRTEQGDSAMYLCASSWGEENYGYTFGSGTRLTVV.

J is TRBJ2-1 and V is TRBV30; weak D call: TRBD1 (6 bases). The CDR3 has 11 amino acids. Germline CDR1 and CDR2: GTSNPN and SVGIG (reference sequence). V was trimmed by 8 bases and J by 8 bases, leaving 13 bases between them. The CDR3, as DNA: TGTGCCGGGGGCCTCGCCCATGAGCAGTTCTTC. Its translation: CAGGLAHEQFF.

The chain employs TRBV7-2 and TRBJ2-7; 7 nucleotides line up with TRBD2. With 5 bases clipped from V and 3 bases from J, the junction kept 4 bases outside the gene matches. The CDR3 spans 13 residues. Germline CDR1 SGHTA, CDR2 FQGNSA. The chain's CDR3 is CASSRERGYEQYF. The CDR3 DNA reads TGTGCCAGCAGCCGCGAGCGGGGCTACGAGCAGTACTTC.